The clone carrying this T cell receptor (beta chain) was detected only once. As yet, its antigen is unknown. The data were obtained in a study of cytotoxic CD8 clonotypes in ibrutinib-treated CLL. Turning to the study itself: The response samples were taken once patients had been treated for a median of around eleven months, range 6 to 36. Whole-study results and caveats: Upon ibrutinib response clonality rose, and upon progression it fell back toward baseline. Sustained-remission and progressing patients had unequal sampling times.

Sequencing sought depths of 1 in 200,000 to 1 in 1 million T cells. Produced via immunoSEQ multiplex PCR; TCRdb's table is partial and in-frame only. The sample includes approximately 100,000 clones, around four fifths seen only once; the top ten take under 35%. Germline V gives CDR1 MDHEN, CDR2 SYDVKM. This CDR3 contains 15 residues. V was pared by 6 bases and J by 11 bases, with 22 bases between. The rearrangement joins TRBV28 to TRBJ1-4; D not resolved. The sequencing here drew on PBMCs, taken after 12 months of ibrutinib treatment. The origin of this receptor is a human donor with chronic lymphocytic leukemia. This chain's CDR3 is CASSLAGESGGKLFF. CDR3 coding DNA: TGTGCCAGCAGCCTGGCTGGGGAAAGCGGTGGCAAACTGTTTTTT.